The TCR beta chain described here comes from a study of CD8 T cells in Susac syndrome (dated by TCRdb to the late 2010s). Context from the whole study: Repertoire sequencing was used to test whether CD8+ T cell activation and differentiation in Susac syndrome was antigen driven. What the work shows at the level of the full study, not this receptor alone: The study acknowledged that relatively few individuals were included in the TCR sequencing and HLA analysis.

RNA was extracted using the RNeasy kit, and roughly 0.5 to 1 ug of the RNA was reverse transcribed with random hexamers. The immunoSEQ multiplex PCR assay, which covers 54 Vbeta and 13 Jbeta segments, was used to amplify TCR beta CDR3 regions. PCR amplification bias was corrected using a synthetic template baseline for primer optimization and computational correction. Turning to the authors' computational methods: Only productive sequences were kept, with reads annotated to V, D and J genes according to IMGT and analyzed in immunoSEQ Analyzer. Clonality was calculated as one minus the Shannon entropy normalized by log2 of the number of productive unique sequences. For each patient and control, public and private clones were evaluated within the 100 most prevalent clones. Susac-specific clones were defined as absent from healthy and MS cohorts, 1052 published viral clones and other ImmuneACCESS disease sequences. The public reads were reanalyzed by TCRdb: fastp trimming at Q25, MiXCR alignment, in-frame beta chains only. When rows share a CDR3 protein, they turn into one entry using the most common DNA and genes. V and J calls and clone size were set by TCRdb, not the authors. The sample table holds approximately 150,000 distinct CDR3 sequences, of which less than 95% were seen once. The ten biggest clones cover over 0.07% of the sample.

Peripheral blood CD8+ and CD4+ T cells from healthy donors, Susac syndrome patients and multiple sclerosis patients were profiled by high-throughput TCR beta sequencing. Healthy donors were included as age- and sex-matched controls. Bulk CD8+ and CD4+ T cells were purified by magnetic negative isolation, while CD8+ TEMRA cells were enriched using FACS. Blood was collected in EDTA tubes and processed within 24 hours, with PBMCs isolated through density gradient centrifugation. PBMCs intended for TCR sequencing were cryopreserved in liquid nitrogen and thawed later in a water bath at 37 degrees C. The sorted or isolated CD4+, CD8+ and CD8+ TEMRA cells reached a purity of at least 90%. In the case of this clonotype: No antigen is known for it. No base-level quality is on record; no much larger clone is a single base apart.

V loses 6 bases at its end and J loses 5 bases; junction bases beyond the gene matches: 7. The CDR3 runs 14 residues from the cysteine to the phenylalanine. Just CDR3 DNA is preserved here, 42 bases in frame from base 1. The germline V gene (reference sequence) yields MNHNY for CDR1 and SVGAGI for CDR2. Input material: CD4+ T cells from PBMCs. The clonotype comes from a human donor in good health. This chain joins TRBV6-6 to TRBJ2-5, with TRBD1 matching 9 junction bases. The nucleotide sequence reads TGTGCCAGCAGAAGGACAGGGGCGACGGAGACCCAGTACTTC. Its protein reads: CASRRTGATETQYF.